A single T cell receptor beta chain is shown here with its context. Its antigen is not known. Looked up from germline, CDR1 is SGDLS and CDR2 is YYNGEE. CDR3 size: 13 residues. Trimming took 4 bases from V and 2 from J; bases not matched to a gene: 1. The data were taken from a study of cytotoxic CD8 clonotypes in ibrutinib-treated CLL. Whole-study results and caveats: Patients had baseline clonality above age-matched healthy donors, and this clonality moved with circulating CD8+ T-cell counts. Elevated clonality accompanied ibrutinib response, with a return toward baseline values at progression.

The protocol was immunoSEQ multiplex PCR, while the TCRdb copy is restricted to in-frame clones and leaves out a portion. Of roughly 30,000 clones in the sample, about 78% were seen once. The chain employs TRBV9 and TRBJ2-7; 9 bases are shared with TRBD2. This TCR was sampled from a human donor with chronic lymphocytic leukemia. Material: PBMCs, obtained after 36 months of ibrutinib treatment. The CDR3 sequence: CASSPSGTYEQYF. CDR3 nucleotides: TGTGCCAGCAGCCCTAGCGGGACCTACGAGCAGTACTTC.